This TCR beta chain was identified during a study of blood T cell repertoires in COVID-19. The repertoire was sequenced with immunoSEQ multiplex PCR; TCRdb's copy has only in-frame clones and lacks some. In the table there are 250,000 to 300,000 clones, roughly nine tenths of which are singletons. V gave up 0 bases and J gave up 5 bases; unmatched junction bases: 7. The germline V gene encodes CDR1 SGHRS and CDR2 YFSETQ. There are 16 residues in the CDR3. The material sequenced was PBMCs or T cells enriched from blood (not recorded which). This receptor was obtained from a woman aged 55-75 years who had recovered from COVID-19. V is TRBV5-1 and J is TRBJ2-3; 9 nucleotides align to TRBD2. The CDR3 DNA sequence: TGCGCCAGCAGCTTGGCCGGCGGGAGGGGTGGAGATACGCAGTATTTT. This sequence encodes CASSLAGGRGGDTQYF.